Detailed here is one T cell receptor beta chain. The antigen remains undetermined. This entry comes from a study of shared clonotypes between healthy human individuals. The study, taken as a whole, reports: The small donor group covered limited genetic and exposure diversity. A generally larger estimated richness was seen in naive subsets than in memory subsets. Though the depth was large, rarefaction showed that sorted-subset sequencing was incomplete.

CD8 cells classed as naive were CD45RO-negative and positively selected for CCR7, excluding terminally differentiated effector memory CD45RA+ cells. Donors were healthy HIV-negative adults without recent acute infections or vaccinations. The assay was immunoSEQ multiplex PCR, and TCRdb's table has in-frame clones only and misses some. Of around 650,000 clones in the sample, 90% to 97% were seen once. The sample consisted of naive CD8+ T cells sorted from blood. This TCR was recovered from a woman in her thirties in good health.

CDR3 loop: CASSFSGDETQYF. The CDR3 region has the DNA TGTGCCAGCAGCTTTTCCGGGGACGAGACCCAGTACTTC. The V call is TRBV7-9, the J call TRBJ2-5; perhaps D is TRBD1 or TRBD2 (5 bases each). CDR3 length: 13 amino acids. CDR1 and CDR2 from the germline V gene are SEHNR and FQNEAQ (reference sequence). Between the trimmed V and J ends, which lost 3 bases and 5 bases, there was a span of 10 bases.